This TCR beta chain was retrieved from a study of T cells in tuberculosis. Study summary: A South African cohort included IGRA-negative adolescents, latently infected IGRA-positive adolescents and adults with active tuberculosis. Samples predate treatment or fall within its first 7 days.

Study outcomes and limitations: Active tuberculosis alpha repertoires lay closer to GMM-specific TCRs than controls'.

Produced via immunoSEQ multiplex PCR; TCRdb's table is partial and in-frame only. The sample contains about 33,000 clones, about 92% of which appear only once. Trimming at V came to 10 bases and at J to 4 bases, leaving 4 bases not matched to a gene. This CDR3 has 12 residues. Germline V gene data show CDR1 as LNHDA and CDR2 as SQIVND (reference sequence). Specified time point: new active TB diagnosis, blood taken before or within 7 days of starting treatment. Each donor contributed 85,000 to 100,000 T cells on average, unsorted. On this clone: Antigen unknown.

The chain is built from TRBV19 and TRBJ2-5, with TRBD1 identical over 9 bases. The sequence came from an adult with tuberculosis. Some clones in this sample may be carry-over from other donors' samples. Sequenced material: PBMCs, taken at tuberculosis diagnosis. CDR3 sequence: CATGTGPETQYF. The CDR3 bases are TGTGCCACAGGGACAGGGCCAGAGACCCAGTACTTC.